Listed here are 30 T cell receptor beta chains from one sample, sequenced in a study of blood T cell repertoires in COVID-19. Profiled with immunoSEQ multiplex PCR; TCRdb holds only in-frame clones, not every one. The sample holds 55,000 to 85,000 clones, around 90% seen once. Sequencing was done on a sample of peripheral blood. Source of these receptors: a woman aged 18-30 years with acute or convalescent COVID-19.

V is TRBV6-5 and J is TRBJ1-1; maybe TRBD1 (6 bases). Looked up from germline, CDR1 is MNHEY and CDR2 is SVGAGI. V lost 5 bases and J 7 bases, leaving 11 bases between the germline ends. The CDR3 runs to 12 residues. The CDR3: CASSKQGFEAFF. For the CDR3, the DNA is TGTGCCAGCAGTAAACAGGGCTTTGAAGCTTTCTTT.

This clone appeared a single time. V is TRBV2 and J is TRBJ2-3, with 9 bases fitting TRBD1. Looked up from germline, CDR1 is SNHLY and CDR2 is FYNNEI. Trimming took 5 bases from V and 4 from J; bases not matched to a gene: 4. The CDR3 loop spans 14 amino acids. This CDR3 reads CASSSDRGADTQYF. CDR3 in DNA: TGTGCCAGCAGTTCGGACAGGGGTGCAGATACGCAGTATTTT.

This clone is a singleton in its sample. The chain joins TRBV27 to TRBJ2-3; possible D gene TRBD1, 6 bases. V lost 10 bases and J lost 3, with 14 bases in between. Germline V gene sequence: CDR1 MNHEY, CDR2 SMNVEV (reference sequence). This CDR3 has 13 residues. CDR3 region: CATSDRWTDTQYF. The CDR3, as DNA: TGTGCCACGAGTGACAGGTGGACAGATACGCAGTATTTT.

The chain carries TRBV2 and TRBJ2-7; 7 bases align to TRBD1. This CDR3 has 14 residues. The germline V gene has CDR1 SNHLY and CDR2 FYNNEI. Trimming at V came to 2 bases and at J to 3 bases, leaving 4 bases not matched to a gene. The CDR3 region is CASSEQGQIYEQYF. In DNA form, the CDR3 reads TGTGCCAGCAGTGAACAGGGACAGATCTACGAGCAGTACTTC.

V usage is TRBV5-5 and J usage is TRBJ2-3; D gene unclear. The CDR3 contains 16 residues. The V gene's germline CDR1 is SGHKS and CDR2 YYEKEE (reference sequence). Trimming left V 1 base short and J 2 bases short, with 14 bases between. In DNA, the CDR3 is TGTGCCAGCAGCTTGCGGAGCGAGCCCACCACAGATACGCAGTATTTT. Protein sequence: CASSLRSEPTTDTQYF.

The chain employs TRBV3-1 (or the pseudogene TRBV3-2) and TRBJ2-5, with D maybe TRBD1 (7 bases). The V end lost 3 bases, the J end lost 5 bases, and 22 bases lay between the germline ends. The CDR3 has 17 amino acids. Germline V CDR1 and CDR2: LGHDT, YNNKEL (reference sequence). Here the CDR3 DNA reads TGTGCCAGCAGCCAGTGGGGACAGAGCCTCGGGGGCGAGACCCAGTACTTC. It yields the protein CASSQWGQSLGGETQYF.

This clone has a single count. The V and J genes are TRBV15 and TRBJ1-2; D unclear. This CDR3 spans 15 amino acids. CDR1 and CDR2 from the germline V gene are LNHNV and YYDKDF (reference sequence). V was cut by 5 bases and J by 7 bases, with 20 bases left in between. The CDR3 is CATSPTTFGLGGYTF. CDR3 DNA sequence: TGTGCCACCAGCCCTACGACCTTCGGGTTGGGTGGCTACACCTTC.

The chain recombines TRBV9 with TRBJ1-2; 7 nucleotides line up with TRBD1. This CDR3 has 15 amino acids. J lost 4 bases, V lost 0 bases, and 6 bases had no gene match. The germline gives CDR1 SGDLS, CDR2 YYNGEE. The CDR3, as DNA: TGTGCCAGCAGCGTAGCTTCTGCAGGGGGCTATGGCTACACCTTC. Amino acid sequence: CASSVASAGGYGYTF. Variable domain in full (rest from reference TRBV9 and TRBJ1-2): DSGVTQTPKHLITATGQRVTLRCSPRSGDLSVYWYQQSLDQGLQFLIQYYNGEERAKGNILERFSAQQFPDLHSELNLSSLELGDSALYFCASSVASAGGYGYTFGSGTRLTVV.

The J gene is TRBJ2-7, the V gene TRBV11-2; 8 positions agree with TRBD2. V gave up 4 bases and J gave up 5 bases; unmatched junction bases: 16. There are 17 residues in the CDR3. The germline V gene has CDR1 SGHAT and CDR2 FQNNGV. CDR3 nucleotides: TGTGCCAGCAGCTGGGGGGTATCGGGAGGGCCTCAGGACGAGCAGTACTTC. It encodes CASSWGVSGGPQDEQYF.

The chain joins TRBV11-2 to TRBJ2-2; no clear D. Germline CDR1 reads SGHAT; CDR2 reads FQNNGV. V lost 2 bases to trimming and J lost 5 bases, with 9 bases between them. This CDR3 contains 14 residues. Here the CDR3 reads CASSLNRYTGELFF. The CDR3, as DNA: TGTGCCAGCAGCTTAAACAGATATACCGGGGAGCTGTTTTTT. Supplemented by reference TRBV11-2 and TRBJ2-2, the full variable domain reads EAGVAQSPRYKIIEKRQSVAFWCNPISGHATLYWYQQILGQGPKLLIQFQNNGVVDDSQLPKDRFSAERLKGVDSTLKIQPAKLEDSAVYLCASSLNRYTGELFFGEGSRLTVL.

This clone was recorded once. The chain recombines TRBV19 with TRBJ1-2; tentatively, D is TRBD1 (5 bases). This CDR3 contains 14 residues. The V gene lost 3 bases and the J gene lost 1 base, with 9 bases spanning the gap. The germline V gene encodes CDR1 LNHDA and CDR2 SQIVND (reference sequence). The CDR3 DNA reads TGTGCCAGTAGTATTGGACATCTTAACTATGGCTACACCTTC. This gives the protein CASSIGHLNYGYTF.

The V call is TRBV7-9, the J call TRBJ1-1, with TRBD1 as a possible D gene (6 bases). Germline V gene lookup returns CDR1 SEHNR and CDR2 FQNEAQ (reference sequence). V lost 0 bases to trimming and J lost 0 bases, with 11 bases between them. This CDR3 contains 16 residues. The chain's CDR3 is CASSLAWGRVNTEAFF. Written as DNA, the CDR3 is TGTGCCAGCAGCTTAGCCTGGGGGCGGGTGAACACTGAAGCTTTCTTT. Variable domain in full (rest from reference TRBV7-9 and TRBJ1-1): DTGVSQNPRHKITKRGQNVTFRCDPISEHNRLYWYRQTLGQGPEFLTYFQNEAQLEKSRLLSDRFSAERPKGSFSTLEIQRTEQGDSAMYLCASSLAWGRVNTEAFFGQGTRLTVV.

CDR3 amino acids: CATGQSSYNEQFF. The CDR3 DNA reads as TGTGCCACAGGACAGAGCTCCTACAATGAGCAGTTCTTC. The chain uses TRBV24-1 and TRBJ2-1; D may be TRBD1 (6 bases). Germline assignment: CDR1 KGHDR and CDR2 SFDVKD. The V end was cut by 10 bases, the J end by 0 bases, with 9 bases between. This CDR3 comprises 13 residues.

This clone was seen just once. The genes are TRBV10-2 and TRBJ1-4, with D possibly being TRBD1 (6 bases). CDR3 length: 14 residues. Germline V gene sequence: CDR1 WSHSY, CDR2 SAAADI. V was shortened by 5 bases and J by 3 bases, with 10 bases between the two germline ends. In DNA form, the CDR3 reads TGCGCCAGCAGTAAGGACAGCTCTAATGAAAAACTGTTTTTT. Protein: CASSKDSSNEKLFF.

V is TRBV7-6 and J is TRBJ2-5, with a tentative D call TRBD2 (6 bases). The CDR3 extends over 15 amino acids. Trimming shortened V by 5 bases and J by 5 bases, and 18 bases separated the two germline ends. Germline values: CDR1 SGHVS, CDR2 FNYEAQ. CDR3 bases: TGTGCCAGCAGCCCCGGACGGGTGGCGGGGGAGACCCAGTACTTC. Translation gives CASSPGRVAGETQYF.

This clone was detected only once. This chain uses TRBV3-1 (or the pseudogene TRBV3-2) with TRBJ2-3; 7 bases are a match to TRBD2. Germline loops: CDR1 LGHDT, CDR2 YNNKEL (reference sequence). CDR3 length equals 15 residues. Trimming took 6 bases from V and 6 from J; bases not matched to a gene: 12. Here the CDR3 DNA reads TGTGCCAGCAGAACCGGGACGGGGAGGGCGGATACGCAGTATTTT. Translation: CASRTGTGRADTQYF.

The sample holds one count of this clone. This chain links TRBV5-1 with TRBJ2-2; 7 bases match TRBD2. The CDR3 is made up of 15 amino acids. CDR1 is SGHRS, CDR2 YFSETQ, per germline. With 4 bases clipped from V and 0 bases from J, the junction kept 3 bases outside the gene matches. CDR3 DNA sequence: TGCGCCAGCAGCACGACTAGCACGAACACCGGGGAGCTGTTTTTT. Translation gives CASSTTSTNTGELFF.

This clone was seen a few times. The rearrangement joins TRBV7-9 to TRBJ1-3; TRBD1 agrees at 10 bases. The ends lost 1 base at V and 7 bases at J; junction bases unmatched: 1. Germline-derived CDR1 and CDR2 are SEHNR and FQNEAQ (reference sequence). The length of the CDR3 is 14 residues. The CDR3 bases are TGTGCCAGCAGCTTAGGGGGACAGGGGAACACCATATATTTT. It codes for CASSLGGQGNTIYF.

The chain combines TRBV12-3 or TRBV12-4 with TRBJ2-2; perhaps TRBD1 as D (5 bases). Between the trimmed V and J ends, which lost 10 bases and 5 bases, there was a span of 8 bases. CDR3 length: 11 amino acids. The CDR3 nucleotides read TGTGCCACCAGGGCTACCGGGGAGCTGTTTTTT. This codes for CATRATGELFF.

This clone showed up just a few times. The chain recombines TRBV7-2 with TRBJ1-5; the match to TRBD1 covers 10 bases. The J segment lost 4 bases and the V segment lost 1 base, leaving 7 bases of the junction unmatched. Germline V gives CDR1 SGHTA, CDR2 FQGNSA. This CDR3 has 17 residues. DNA of the CDR3: TGTGCCAGCAGCTTAGGGGGACAGGGGCGAGGAAATCAGCCCCAGCATTTT. Encoded protein: CASSLGGQGRGNQPQHF. The variable domain in full, with the rest retrieved from reference TRBV7-2 and TRBJ1-5, is GAGVSQSPSNKVTEKGKDVELRCDPISGHTALYWYRQSLGQGLEFLIYFQGNSAPDKSGLPSDRFSAERTGGSVSTLTIQRTQQEDSAVYLCASSLGGQGRGNQPQHFGDGTRLSIL.

The chain recombines TRBV4-1 with TRBJ1-2; 7 bases fit TRBD1. CDR1 MGHRA and CDR2 YSYEKL come from the germline V gene. The CDR3 covers 15 residues. With 4 bases clipped from V and 7 bases from J, the junction kept 12 bases outside the gene matches. The CDR3: CASSPETGSLPGYTF. The CDR3 bases are TGCGCCAGCAGCCCTGAGACAGGGAGTCTTCCTGGCTACACCTTC.

The V and J genes are TRBV30 and TRBJ1-1; tentatively, D is TRBD1 (5 bases). Between the trimmed V and J ends, which lost 7 bases and 0 bases, there was a span of 9 bases. The CDR3 length is 12 residues. Per germline, CDR1 GTSNPN and CDR2 SVGIG (reference sequence). The CDR3 sequence is CASQAMNTEAFF. CDR3 in DNA: TGTGCCTCACAGGCCATGAACACTGAAGCTTTCTTT.

This chain connects TRBV5-4 to TRBJ1-1; D is possibly TRBD1 (5 bases). Germline V lookup: CDR1 SGHNT, CDR2 YYREEE (reference sequence). The CDR3 has 16 amino acids. The V gene lost 1 base and the J gene lost 0 bases, with 13 bases spanning the gap. This CDR3 is CASSLKAGWMNTEAFF. CDR3 DNA: TGTGCCAGCAGCTTGAAGGCAGGGTGGATGAACACTGAAGCTTTCTTT.

The V call is TRBV7-2, the J call TRBJ2-3, with TRBD2 matching over 8 bases. Germline loops: CDR1 SGHTA, CDR2 FQGNSA. Trimming took 2 bases from V and 7 from J; bases not matched to a gene: 11. The CDR3 has 16 amino acids. CDR3 DNA: TGTGCCAGCAGCTTAAGTGGCGGGAGGCCGAGGAATACGCAGTATTTT. Its translation: CASSLSGGRPRNTQYF.

This chain links TRBV9 with TRBJ2-3; TRBD2 matches 7 bases. The V and J ends lost 3 bases and 6 bases, in that order; junction bases with no gene match: 10. The CDR3 loop spans 15 amino acids. CDR1 SGDLS and CDR2 YYNGEE come from the germline V gene. CDR3 in DNA: TGTGCCAGCAGCGAGGTGGGAGGGCCTGAGGATACGCAGTATTTT. It yields the protein CASSEVGGPEDTQYF.

The chain uses TRBV7-9 and TRBJ2-7; TRBD2 matches at 9 bases. V lost 1 base to trimming and J lost 2 bases; unmatched junction nucleotides: 6. This CDR3 region has 16 residues. CDR1 is SEHNR, CDR2 FQNEAQ, per germline (reference sequence). The CDR3 reads CASSLVAGGFPYEQYF. The DNA for the CDR3 is TGTGCCAGCAGCTTAGTGGCGGGAGGGTTCCCCTACGAGCAGTACTTC. Full variable domain (rest looked up from reference TRBV7-9 and TRBJ2-7): DTGVSQNPRHKITKRGQNVTFRCDPISEHNRLYWYRQTLGQGPEFLTYFQNEAQLEKSRLLSDRFSAERPKGSFSTLEIQRTEQGDSAMYLCASSLVAGGFPYEQYFGPGTRLTVT.

The chain recombines TRBV7-2 with TRBJ1-2; a possible D gene is TRBD1 (6 bases). V lost 0 bases and J 8 bases, leaving 7 bases between the germline ends. The CDR3 is 12 residues long. Germline CDR1 SGHTA, CDR2 FQGNSA. The CDR3 protein is CASSLAGQGYTF. The CDR3 nucleotides are TGTGCCAGCAGCTTAGCGGGACAAGGCTACACCTTC.

This rearrangement joins TRBV7-9 to TRBJ2-5; 7 nucleotides line up with TRBD1. The CDR3 extends over 15 amino acids. V was pared by 5 bases and J by 2 bases, with 8 bases of the junction left unmatched. Per the germline V gene, CDR1 is SEHNR and CDR2 is FQNEAQ (reference sequence). The CDR3 reads CASSIGTVRQETQYF. CDR3 DNA: TGTGCCAGCAGCATAGGGACAGTCCGACAAGAGACCCAGTACTTC.

This clone was recorded a few times. This chain links TRBV7-2 with TRBJ1-4; D gene unclear. This CDR3 has 13 amino acids. Germline V gene data show CDR1 as SGHTA and CDR2 as FQGNSA. Trimming pared 0 bases from V and 8 bases from J, leaving 7 bases between. CDR3 DNA: TGTGCCAGCAGCTTAGCGAGGATCGAAAAACTGTTTTTT. This gives the protein CASSLARIEKLFF.

The chain carries TRBV2 and TRBJ2-2; D not certain. This CDR3 has 11 amino acids. Trimming cost V 4 bases and J 7 bases, with 4 bases left between them. The V gene's germline CDR1 is SNHLY and CDR2 FYNNEI. The CDR3 coding sequence is TGTGCCAGCAGTGTGTACGGGGAGCTGTTTTTT. This codes for CASSVYGELFF. Based on the CDR3 plus reference TRBV2 and TRBJ2-2, the full variable domain is EPEVTQTPSHQVTQMGQEVILRCVPISNHLYFYWYRQILGQKVEFLVSFYNNEISEKSEIFDDQFSVERPDGSNFTLKIRSTKLEDSAMYFCASSVYGELFFGEGSRLTVL.